One and the same sample provided the 2 T cell receptor beta chains below, sequenced in a study of post-analysis software for immune sequencing data. These receptors' targets are unknown. The study, taken as a whole, reports: The five TRBV segments detected at higher frequency in patients than in controls included TRBV5-6, TRBV5-1 and TRBV20-1.

cDNA libraries of TCR beta carried unique molecular identifiers. One entry per CDR3 protein, called by TCRdb with MiXCR from the PCR reads. The repertoire holds about 540,000 distinct CDR3 sequences, with approximately 34% as singletons. The sequenced sample consisted of blood. The source of these receptors is a girl between 2 and 17 years old with multiple sclerosis.

The rearrangement uses TRBV12-3 or TRBV12-4 and TRBJ1-1; D is ambiguous. Trimming stripped 5 bases from V and 6 bases from J, with 7 bases between. This CDR3 contains 11 residues. The CDR3: CASSRVAEAFF. Written as DNA, the CDR3 is TGTGCCAGCAGTCGGGTGGCTGAAGCTTTCTTT.

This clonotype was recorded a few times. The chain combines TRBV14 with TRBJ2-7; 7 bases are shared with TRBD2. The V and J ends lost 1 base and 6 bases, in that order; junction bases with no gene match: 3. The CDR3 length is 13 residues. Germline V CDR1 and CDR2: SGHDN, FVKESK. The DNA for the CDR3 is TGTGCCAGCAGCCAAGGGGCTAGCGGCGAGCAGTACTTC. Amino acid sequence: CASSQGASGEQYF.